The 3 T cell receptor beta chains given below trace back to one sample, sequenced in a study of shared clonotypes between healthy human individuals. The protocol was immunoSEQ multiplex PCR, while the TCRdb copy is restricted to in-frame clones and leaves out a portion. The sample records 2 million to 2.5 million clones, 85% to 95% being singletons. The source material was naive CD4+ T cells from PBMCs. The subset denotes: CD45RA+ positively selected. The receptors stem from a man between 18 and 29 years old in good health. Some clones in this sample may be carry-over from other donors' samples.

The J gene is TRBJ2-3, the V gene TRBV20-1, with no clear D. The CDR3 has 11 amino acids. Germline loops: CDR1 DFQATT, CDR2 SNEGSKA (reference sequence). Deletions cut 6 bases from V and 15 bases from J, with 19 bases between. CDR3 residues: CSASTGRFTYF. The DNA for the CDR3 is TGCAGTGCCAGTACCGGGCGGTTCACTTATTTT.

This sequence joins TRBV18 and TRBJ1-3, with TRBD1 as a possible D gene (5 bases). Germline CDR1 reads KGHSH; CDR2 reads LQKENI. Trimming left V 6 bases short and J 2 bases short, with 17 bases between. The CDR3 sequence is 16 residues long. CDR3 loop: CASSQSAGDAGNTIYF. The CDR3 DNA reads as TGTGCCAGCTCGCAATCCGCGGGGGACGCTGGAAACACCATATATTTT.

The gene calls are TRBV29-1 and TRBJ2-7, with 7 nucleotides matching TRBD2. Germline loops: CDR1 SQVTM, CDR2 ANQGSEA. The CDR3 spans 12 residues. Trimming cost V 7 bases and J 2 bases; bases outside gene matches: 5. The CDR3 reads CSAGLGPYEQYF. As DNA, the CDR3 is TGCAGCGCCGGACTAGGTCCCTACGAGCAGTACTTC.